A single sample gave rise to the 25 T cell receptor beta chains below, sequenced in a study of control samples from healthy donors and cancer patients. Sequenced by immunoSEQ multiplex PCR; TCRdb stores in-frame clones only, minus some. The sample consists of 200,000 to 250,000 clones, about 95% of them appearing once. Sequencing was done on a sample of blood. These receptors were taken from a man aged 45 to 65 in good health.

The genes are TRBV29-1 and TRBJ2-1; 9 positions agree with TRBD1. V dropped 6 bases and J dropped 3; count of bases not matched to a gene: 12. In germline, CDR1 is SQVTM, CDR2 ANQGSEA. The CDR3 runs to 16 residues. The CDR3, as DNA: TGCAGCGTAGCCGGGACAGGGTTCCCCTACTACAATGAGCAGTTCTTC. Protein product: CSVAGTGFPYYNEQFF.

The gene calls are TRBV11-2 and TRBJ1-4; D is undetermined. V gave up 2 bases and J gave up 5 bases, with 9 bases separating them. CDR3 size: 14 residues. The germline gives CDR1 SGHAT, CDR2 FQNNGV. The CDR3 region has the DNA TGTGCCAGCAGCTTACCGGGGATAAATGAAAAACTGTTTTTT. This gives the protein CASSLPGINEKLFF.

This chain links TRBV7-2 with TRBJ2-5, with TRBD2 identical over 7 bases. V shed 1 base, J shed 13 bases, and the junction held 9 bases outside the gene matches. The CDR3 contains 13 residues. The germline CDR1 and CDR2 sequences are SGHTA and FQGNSA. The chain's CDR3 is CASSLGPSSGSYF. For the CDR3, the DNA is TGTGCCAGCAGCTTAGGACCTTCTAGCGGTTCGTACTTC.

The chain has TRBV9 and TRBJ1-6; 7 nucleotides align to TRBD1. CDR3 length equals 15 residues. Germline V gene sequence: CDR1 SGDLS, CDR2 YYNGEE. J lost 7 bases, V lost 3 bases, and 7 bases had no gene match. DNA for the CDR3: TGTGCCAGCAGCGAGGTAGGGGGACAGAATTCACCCCTCCACTTT. Translation: CASSEVGGQNSPLHF.

The chain has TRBV4-3 and TRBJ2-2; possible D gene TRBD1, 6 bases. CDR1 LGHNA and CDR2 YSLEER come from the germline V gene. Trimming stripped 4 bases from V and 2 bases from J, with 11 bases between. This CDR3 is 15 amino acids long. DNA for the CDR3: TGCGCCAGCAGCCCCAGGGGCGGTAACACCGGGGAGCTGTTTTTT. Protein product: CASSPRGGNTGELFF.

The chain has TRBV6-5 and TRBJ1-6; TRBD1 might be the D (5 bases). Germline V lookup: CDR1 MNHEY, CDR2 SVGAGI. Between the trimmed V and J ends, which lost 6 bases and 5 bases, there was a span of 14 bases. The length of the CDR3 is 15 residues. DNA of the CDR3: TGTGCCAGCAGGCCCGGGCAGGGTGATAATTCACCCCTCCACTTT. This codes for CASRPGQGDNSPLHF.

This sequence joins TRBV16 and TRBJ2-7; D call uncertain. This CDR3 region has 11 residues. V shed 5 bases and J shed 1 base, with 3 bases lying between them. The germline V gene has CDR1 KGHSY and CDR2 FQNENV. DNA of the CDR3: TGTGCCAGCAGCGGGTCCTACGAGCAGTACTTC. It is translated as CASSGSYEQYF.

The chain recombines TRBV4-1 with TRBJ2-2; 10 nucleotides align to TRBD2. From germline, CDR1 is MGHRA and CDR2 YSYEKL. Trimming took 2 bases from V and 5 from J; bases not matched to a gene: 8. The CDR3 is 17 residues long. The CDR3 loop is CASSQSLAGVRTGELFF. For the CDR3, the DNA is TGCGCCAGCAGCCAAAGCCTAGCGGGGGTCCGGACCGGGGAGCTGTTTTTT.

The CDR3: CSVLTGRTNSPLHF. In DNA, the CDR3 is TGCAGCGTTCTCACGGGACGGACTAATTCACCCCTCCACTTT. The V call is TRBV29-1, the J call TRBJ1-6; weak D call: TRBD1 (5 bases). CDR1 is SQVTM and CDR2 is ANQGSEA in the germline V gene. This CDR3 has 14 amino acids. V was clipped by 5 bases and J by 6 bases, with 14 bases between them.

This chain connects TRBV19 to TRBJ1-2; D gene unclear. The CDR3 totals 14 residues. Trimming took 4 bases from V and 0 from J, leaving 9 bases between them. Germline loops: CDR1 LNHDA, CDR2 SQIVND (reference sequence). For the CDR3, the DNA is TGTGCCAGTAGTAAGGGCGGTTCTAACTATGGCTACACCTTC. Translated, it gives CASSKGGSNYGYTF. Full variable domain (rest looked up from reference TRBV19 and TRBJ1-2): DGGITQSPKYLFRKEGQNVTLSCEQNLNHDAMYWYRQDPGQGLRLIYYSQIVNDFQKGDIAEGYSVSREKKESFPLTVTSAQKNPTAFYLCASSKGGSNYGYTFGSGTRLTVV.

The chain employs TRBV7-9 and TRBJ1-1; TRBD1 matches 8 bases. The ends lost 3 bases at V and 5 bases at J; junction bases unmatched: 5. The CDR3 runs to 14 residues. The germline V gene has CDR1 SEHNR and CDR2 FQNEAQ (reference sequence). This CDR3 is CASSFPQGGTEAFF. As DNA, the CDR3 is TGTGCCAGCAGCTTCCCACAGGGGGGTACTGAAGCTTTCTTT. The whole variable domain, remainder taken from reference TRBV7-9 and TRBJ1-1, is DTGVSQNPRHKITKRGQNVTFRCDPISEHNRLYWYRQTLGQGPEFLTYFQNEAQLEKSRLLSDRFSAERPKGSFSTLEIQRTEQGDSAMYLCASSFPQGGTEAFFGQGTRLTVV.

This chain uses TRBV24-1 with TRBJ1-1; D is uncertain. There are 12 residues in the CDR3. Germline values: CDR1 KGHDR, CDR2 SFDVKD. V shed 5 bases and J shed 0 bases, with 3 bases lying between them. The CDR3 region has the DNA TGTGCCACCAGTGGAATGAACACTGAAGCTTTCTTT. Protein product: CATSGMNTEAFF.

As to this clone: Other nucleotide sequences in the sample specify the same CDR3. The chain is built from TRBV19 and TRBJ1-1; D unresolved. Germline values: CDR1 LNHDA, CDR2 SQIVND (reference sequence). This CDR3 contains 14 residues. V lost 0 bases and J 1 base, leaving 6 bases between the germline ends. CDR3: CASSIDRGNTEAFF. The CDR3 bases are TGTGCCAGTAGTATAGATCGTGGGAACACTGAAGCTTTCTTT.

J is TRBJ2-3 and V is TRBV5-1; 7 bases line up with TRBD2. Germline-derived CDR1 and CDR2 are SGHRS and YFSETQ. Trimming at V came to 3 bases and at J to 2 bases, leaving 9 bases not matched to a gene. The CDR3 loop spans 16 amino acids. The CDR3 coding sequence is TGCGCCAGCAGCTCTTTAGGCAGCGGGGTCACAGATACGCAGTATTTT. Protein sequence: CASSSLGSGVTDTQYF.

The J gene is TRBJ2-2, the V gene TRBV5-4; TRBD2 aligns across 8 bases. Germline assignment: CDR1 SGHNT and CDR2 YYREEE (reference sequence). This CDR3 spans 14 amino acids. V shed 2 bases and J 7 bases; nucleotides not matched to a gene: 4. CDR3 region: CASSFGGEGGELFF. In DNA, the CDR3 is TGTGCCAGCAGCTTCGGGGGGGAAGGCGGGGAGCTGTTTTTT.

The chain links TRBV6-5 to TRBJ2-5; D not resolved. Trimming left V 7 bases short and J 2 bases short, with 11 bases between. From germline, CDR1 is MNHEY and CDR2 SVGAGI. CDR3 length: 13 amino acids. The CDR3 coding sequence is TGTGCCAGCAAACGCAGTTTGCAAGAGACCCAGTACTTC. It translates to CASKRSLQETQYF.

The chain uses TRBV27 and TRBJ1-2; D is uncertain. Trimming took off 2 bases at V and 8 bases at J, with 12 bases between the two ends. This CDR3 region has 13 residues. CDR1 is MNHEY and CDR2 is SMNVEV in the germline V gene (reference sequence). The CDR3 region is CASSLEEGSGYTF. The CDR3 nucleotides are TGTGCCAGCAGTTTAGAGGAAGGAAGCGGCTACACCTTC.

Comment on this clone: Compared with germline, one end of the junction differs, possibly owing to a read error. The chain carries TRBV7-7 and TRBJ2-1, with 8 bases identical to TRBD2. This CDR3 spans 16 amino acids. Germline V gives CDR1 SSHAT, CDR2 FNYEAQ (reference sequence). This CDR3 is CASSLELAASYNEQFF. The CDR3 nucleotides are TGTGCTAGCAGCTTAGAACTAGCGGCGTCCTACAATGAGCAGTTCTTC. Full variable domain (outside the CDR3, taken from reference TRBV7-7 and TRBJ2-1): GAGVSQSPRYKVTKRGQDVTLRCDPISSHATLYWYQQALGQGPEFLTYFNYEAQPDKSGLPSDRFSAERPEGSISTLTIQRTEQRDSAMYRCASSLELAASYNEQFFGPGTRLTVL.

This chain joins TRBV28 and TRBJ1-1, with a weak D call TRBD1 (5 bases). In germline, CDR1 is MDHEN, CDR2 SYDVKM. Between the trimmed V and J ends, which lost 2 bases and 8 bases, there was a span of 9 bases. This CDR3 spans 12 amino acids. The CDR3 region is CASSLRAGEAFF. In nucleotides, the CDR3 is TGTGCCAGCAGTTTACGGGCAGGGGAAGCTTTCTTT.

The V gene is TRBV3-1 (or the pseudogene TRBV3-2), the J gene TRBJ1-3; no firm D call. This CDR3 has 15 amino acids. The germline gives CDR1 LGHDT, CDR2 YNNKEL (reference sequence). Trimming removed 0 bases at V and 1 base at J, with 7 bases between. The CDR3 bases are TGTGCCAGCAGCCAAGATTGGGTATCTGGAAACACCATATATTTT. Translated: CASSQDWVSGNTIYF.

The chain is built from TRBV6-5 and TRBJ2-7; TRBD1 aligns across 9 bases. This CDR3 spans 15 amino acids. Germline CDR1 reads MNHEY; CDR2 reads SVGAGI. V lost 5 bases, J lost 2 bases, and 7 bases stayed unmatched. The CDR3 region is CASSLTGTGTYEQYF. The DNA of the CDR3 is TGTGCCAGCAGTCTCACCGGGACAGGGACCTACGAGCAGTACTTC.

This rearrangement joins TRBV4-2 to TRBJ1-3; no definite D call. V was clipped by 0 bases and J by 4 bases, with 22 bases between them. The germline gives CDR1 LGHNA, CDR2 YNFKEQ. CDR3 length equals 19 residues. This CDR3 is CASSQDFLWATSGGNTIYF. DNA for the CDR3: TGTGCCAGCAGCCAAGATTTTTTATGGGCCACTTCGGGAGGAAACACCATATATTTT.

The rearrangement joins TRBV10-3 to TRBJ1-1, with 7 nucleotides matching TRBD1. The junction had 16 bases not matched to a gene; V was cut back by 10 bases and J by 11 bases. Looked up from germline, CDR1 is ENHRY and CDR2 is SYGVKD. This CDR3 is 13 amino acids long. This CDR3 is CATTDRELTRAFF. The CDR3 DNA reads as TGTGCCACGACTGACAGGGAGCTGACTCGGGCTTTCTTT.

V is TRBV5-1 and J is TRBJ2-7; perhaps TRBD1 as D (5 bases). V gave up 0 bases and J gave up 3 bases, with 10 bases separating them. Germline-derived CDR1 and CDR2 are SGHRS and YFSETQ. This CDR3 comprises 14 residues. DNA of the CDR3: TGCGCCAGCAGCTTGGGGCAGGGTCTCTACGAGCAGTACTTC. It codes for CASSLGQGLYEQYF. The full variable domain, completed using reference TRBV5-1 and TRBJ2-7, is KAGVTQTPRYLIKTRGQQVTLSCSPISGHRSVSWYQQTPGQGLQFLFEYFSETQRNKGNFPGRFSGRQFSNSRSEMNVSTLELGDSALYLCASSLGQGLYEQYFGPGTRLTVT.

The rearrangement uses TRBV28 and TRBJ2-7; D is uncertain. The CDR3 has 13 residues. Trimming removed 5 bases at V and 2 bases at J, with 10 bases between. The germline V gene encodes CDR1 MDHEN and CDR2 SYDVKM. Written as DNA, the CDR3 is TGTGCCAGCAGTCTGGCGGATACCTACGAGCAGTACTTC. It encodes CASSLADTYEQYF. The variable domain in full, with the rest retrieved from reference TRBV28 and TRBJ2-7, is DVKVTQSSRYLVKRTGEKVFLECVQDMDHENMFWYRQDPGLGLRLIYFSYDVKMKEKGDIPEGYSVSREKKERFSLILESASTNQTSMYLCASSLADTYEQYFGPGTRLTVT.